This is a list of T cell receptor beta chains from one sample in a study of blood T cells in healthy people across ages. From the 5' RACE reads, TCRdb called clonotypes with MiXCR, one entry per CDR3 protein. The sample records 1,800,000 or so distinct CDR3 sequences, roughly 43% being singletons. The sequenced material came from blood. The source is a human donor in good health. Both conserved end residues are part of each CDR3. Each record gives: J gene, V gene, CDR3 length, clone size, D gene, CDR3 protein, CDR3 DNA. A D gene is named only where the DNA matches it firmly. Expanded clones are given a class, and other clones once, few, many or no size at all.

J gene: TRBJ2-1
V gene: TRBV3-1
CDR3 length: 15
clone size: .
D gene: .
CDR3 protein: CASSLGQDHYNEQFF
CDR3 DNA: TGTGCCAGCAGCCTCGGCCAGGATCATTACAATGAGCAGTTCTTC

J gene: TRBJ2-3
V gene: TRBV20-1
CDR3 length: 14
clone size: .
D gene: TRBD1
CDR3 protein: CSASTDRYGDTQYF
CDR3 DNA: TGCAGTGCTAGTACGGACAGGTATGGGGATACGCAGTATTTT

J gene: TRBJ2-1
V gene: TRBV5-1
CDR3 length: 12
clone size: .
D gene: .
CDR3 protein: CASSLPPDERFF
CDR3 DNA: TGCGCCAGCAGCTTGCCGCCGGACGAGCGGTTCTTC

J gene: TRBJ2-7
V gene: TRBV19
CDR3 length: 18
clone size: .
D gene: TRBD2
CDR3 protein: CASSIVSPSGGASYEQYF
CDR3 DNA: TGTGCCAGTAGTATAGTATCCCCTAGCGGGGGGGCCTCCTACGAGCAGTACTTC

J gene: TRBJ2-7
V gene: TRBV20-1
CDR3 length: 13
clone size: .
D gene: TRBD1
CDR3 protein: CSSSTGGSYEQYF
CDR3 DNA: TGCAGTTCTAGTACAGGGGGATCGTACGAGCAGTACTTC

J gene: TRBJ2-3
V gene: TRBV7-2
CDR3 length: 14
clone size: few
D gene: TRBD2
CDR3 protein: CASSPSGGGNTQYF
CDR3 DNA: TGTGCCAGCAGCCCTAGCGGGGGGGGGAATACGCAGTATTTT

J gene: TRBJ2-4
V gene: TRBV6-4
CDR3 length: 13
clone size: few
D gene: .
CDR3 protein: CASSLEETGKQYF
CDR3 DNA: TGTGCCAGCAGTCTCGAGGAGACGGGAAAGCAGTACTTC

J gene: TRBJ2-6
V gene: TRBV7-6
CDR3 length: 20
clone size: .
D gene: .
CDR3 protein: CASSLALAGRPQSGANVLTF
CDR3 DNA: TGTGCCAGCAGCTTAGCGCTCGCAGGGAGACCCCAGTCTGGGGCCAACGTCCTGACTTTC

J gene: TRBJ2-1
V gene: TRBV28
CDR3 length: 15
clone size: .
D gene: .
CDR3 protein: CASSFEGPKYNEQFF
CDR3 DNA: TGTGCCAGCAGTTTTGAGGGACCGAAATACAATGAGCAGTTCTTC

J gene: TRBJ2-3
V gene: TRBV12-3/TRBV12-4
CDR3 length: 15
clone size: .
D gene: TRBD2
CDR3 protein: CASSWTSDYTDTQYF
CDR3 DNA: TGTGCCAGCAGTTGGACTAGCGACTACACAGATACGCAGTATTTT

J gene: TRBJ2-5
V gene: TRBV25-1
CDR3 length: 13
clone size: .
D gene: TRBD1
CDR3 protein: CASSIPGQGPQYF
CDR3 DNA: TGTGCCAGTTCCATCCCGGGACAGGGACCCCAGTACTTC

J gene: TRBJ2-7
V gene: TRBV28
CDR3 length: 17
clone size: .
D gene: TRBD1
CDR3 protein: CASAEISGQGVSYEQYF
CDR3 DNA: TGTGCCAGCGCCGAAATTTCCGGACAGGGCGTCTCCTACGAGCAGTACTTC

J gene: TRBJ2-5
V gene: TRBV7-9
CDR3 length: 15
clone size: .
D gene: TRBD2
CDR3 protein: CASGQSGGAEETQYF
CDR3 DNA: TGTGCCAGCGGCCAAAGCGGGGGGGCCGAGGAGACCCAGTACTTC

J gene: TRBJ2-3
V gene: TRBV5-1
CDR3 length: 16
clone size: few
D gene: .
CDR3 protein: CASSAQGGPSTDTQYF
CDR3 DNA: TGCGCCAGCAGCGCTCAAGGGGGACCTAGCACAGATACGCAGTATTTT

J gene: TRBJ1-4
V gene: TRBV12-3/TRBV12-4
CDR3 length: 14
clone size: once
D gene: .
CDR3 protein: CASSSTGYEEKLFF
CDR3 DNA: TGTGCCAGCAGTTCTACAGGGTACGAAGAAAAACTGTTTTTT

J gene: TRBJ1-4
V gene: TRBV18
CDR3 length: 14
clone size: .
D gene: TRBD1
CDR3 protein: CASSLQGHNEKLFF
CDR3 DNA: TGTGCCAGCTCACTACAGGGGCATAATGAAAAACTGTTTTTT